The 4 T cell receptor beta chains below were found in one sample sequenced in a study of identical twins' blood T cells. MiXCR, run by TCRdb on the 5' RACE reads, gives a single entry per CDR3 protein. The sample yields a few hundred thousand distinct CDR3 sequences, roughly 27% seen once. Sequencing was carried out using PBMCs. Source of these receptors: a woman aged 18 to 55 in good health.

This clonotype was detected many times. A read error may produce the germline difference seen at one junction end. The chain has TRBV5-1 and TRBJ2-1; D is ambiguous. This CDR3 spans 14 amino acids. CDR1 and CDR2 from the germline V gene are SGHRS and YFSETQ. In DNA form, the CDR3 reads TGTGCCAGCAGTTTAGTGAGCTCCTACAATGAGCAGTTCTTC. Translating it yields CASSLVSSYNEQFF.

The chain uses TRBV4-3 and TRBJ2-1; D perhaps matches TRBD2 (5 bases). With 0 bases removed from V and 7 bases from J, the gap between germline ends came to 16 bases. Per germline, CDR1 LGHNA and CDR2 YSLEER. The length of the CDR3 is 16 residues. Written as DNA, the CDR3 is TGCGCCAGCAGCCAAGACGCCTCTCGATCGGGGAATGAGCAGTTCTTC. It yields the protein CASSQDASRSGNEQFF.

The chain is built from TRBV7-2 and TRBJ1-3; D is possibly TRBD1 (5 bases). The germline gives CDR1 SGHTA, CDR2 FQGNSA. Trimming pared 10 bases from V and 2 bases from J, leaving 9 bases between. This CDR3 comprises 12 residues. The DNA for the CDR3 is TGTGCCATCACAGGAGCTGGAAACACCATATATTTT. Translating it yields CAITGAGNTIYF.

In DNA, the CDR3 is TGCAGCGCTGACAGGGGAGCGTACGAGCAGTTCTTC. This sequence encodes CSADRGAYEQFF. The chain links TRBV29-1 to TRBJ2-1, with 8 bases that match TRBD1. The V and J ends lost 7 bases and 10 bases, in that order; junction bases with no gene match: 9. CDR1 is SQVTM and CDR2 is ANQGSEA in the germline V gene. This CDR3 contains 12 residues.